This T cell receptor (beta chain) is drawn from a study of regulatory T cells in long-lasting Graves disease. HTBI primers from iRepertoire and Arm-PCR of CDR3 regions yielded the TCR beta libraries. TCRdb processed the multiplex PCR reads anew with MiXCR; each CDR3 protein has one entry. This table has some 250,000 distinct CDR3 sequences, around a sixth appearing once. The CDR3 has 15 residues. CDR1 is KGHDR, CDR2 SFDVKD, per germline. With 3 bases clipped from V and 8 bases from J, the junction kept 6 bases outside the gene matches. There are a few counts of this clonotype. As to time point: newly diagnosed GD, antithyroid drugs for less than 3 months. Researchers made the TCR library from RNA that was extracted from PBMCs. Into tubes containing EDTA, 8 to 9.5 milliliters of peripheral blood were drawn. The sample also formed part of further work on T cells in Graves' hyperthyroidism and ophthalmopathy. According to that study: Patients between 18 and 65 years old had hyperthyroidism, newly diagnosed and lasting under 2 months. The primer set for the first-round RT-PCR of the TCR CDR3 was HTBI.

This sample comprised peripheral blood mononuclear cells (PBMCs), obtained at new diagnosis, from a patient treated with antithyroid drugs. This TCR was sampled from a woman aged 30 to 39 with Graves disease. The chain couples TRBV24-1 to TRBJ1-6; 7 positions match TRBD1. The CDR3 here is CATSDLDRKDSPLHF. The DNA of the CDR3 is TGTGCCACCAGTGATCTGGACAGGAAAGATTCACCCCTCCACTTT.